Listed here are 7 T cell receptor beta chains from one sample, sequenced in a study of memory CD4+ T cells and cytomegalovirus serostatus. Single viable CD3+CD4+CD8-CD45RO+ cells were sorted as the memory CD4+ T cells. TCRdb keeps only in-frame clones here, not all; method: immunoSEQ multiplex PCR. The sample carries roughly 45,000 clones, around 78% recorded once. Sequenced material: memory CD4+ T cells from blood. The receptors stem from an adult in good health and CMV-seronegative.

The chain joins TRBV5-1 to TRBJ2-5, with D possibly matching TRBD1 (6 bases). The CDR3 has 13 amino acids. Trimming removed 4 bases from V and 0 bases from J, with 7 bases in between. CDR1 and CDR2 (germline): SGHRS, YFSETQ. CDR3 protein: CASSRQDQETQYF. CDR3 DNA sequence: TGCGCCAGCAGCCGACAGGACCAAGAGACCCAGTACTTC.

Details on this clone: The sample contains more than one DNA sequence encoding this CDR3. This chain joins TRBV29-1 and TRBJ2-3, with TRBD2 identical over 8 bases. This CDR3 contains 13 residues. From germline, CDR1 is SQVTM and CDR2 ANQGSEA. Trimming cost V 4 bases and J 4 bases; bases outside gene matches: 4. The CDR3 loop is CSVAAGVPDTQYF. The CDR3 region has the DNA TGCAGCGTTGCAGCGGGAGTCCCAGATACGCAGTATTTT.

The V and J genes are TRBV4-2 and TRBJ2-5, with 9 bases matching TRBD2. This CDR3 spans 17 amino acids. J gave up 2 bases and V 0 bases, and 7 bases lay outside the gene matches. Germline V lookup: CDR1 LGHNA, CDR2 YNFKEQ. Written as DNA, the CDR3 is TGTGCCAGCAGCCAAGATGGAGCGGGGGGAAGACAAGAGACCCAGTACTTC. It specifies CASSQDGAGGRQETQYF.

The gene calls are TRBV5-3 and TRBJ1-1, with D maybe TRBD1 (5 bases). TRBV5-3 is sorted into the ORF group, with uncertain function. V gave up 4 bases and J gave up 0 bases, with 19 bases separating them. This CDR3 region has 17 residues. The CDR3 coding sequence is TGTGCCAGAAGCCCCACGTTAGGGACGATATTGAACACTGAAGCTTTCTTT. This translates into CARSPTLGTILNTEAFF.

The chain uses TRBV5-1 and TRBJ2-5, with 9 bases matching TRBD2. CDR3 length equals 15 residues. Germline V gene sequence: CDR1 SGHRS, CDR2 YFSETQ. After removal of 1 base from V and 4 bases from J, the junction contained 5 bases not matched to a gene. The CDR3 here is CASSLSSRGGETQYF. The CDR3 bases are TGCGCCAGCAGCTTGTCTTCGCGGGGGGGAGAGACCCAGTACTTC.

A remark on this clone: A read error may account for a junction end that differs from germline. The chain links TRBV7-9 to TRBJ2-2, with D possibly being TRBD2 (6 bases). The CDR3 is 14 residues long. CDR1 is SEHNR and CDR2 is FQNEAQ in the germline V gene (reference sequence). The CDR3 loop reads CASSSEARGGELFF. As DNA, the CDR3 is TGTGCCAGCAGCTCCGAGGCTAGGGGCGGGGAGTTGTTTTTT. Together with reference TRBV7-9 and TRBJ2-2, the CDR3 gives the full variable domain: DTGVSQNPRHKITKRGQNVTFRCDPISEHNRLYWYRQTLGQGPEFLTYFQNEAQLEKSRLLSDRFSAERPKGSFSTLEIQRTEQGDSAMYLCASSSEARGGELFFGEGSRLTVL.

V gene TRBV18 combines with J gene TRBJ2-7; TRBD2 aligns across 7 bases. Trimming cost V 5 bases and J 4 bases; bases outside gene matches: 23. CDR1 is KGHSH, CDR2 LQKENI, per germline. The CDR3 spans 19 residues. Here the CDR3 DNA reads TGTGCCAGCTCATCCATACGCCTCGGGGAGGGGAGTCGTTCATACGAGCAGTACTTC. Protein: CASSSIRLGEGSRSYEQYF. Full variable domain (missing parts from reference TRBV18 and TRBJ2-7): NAGVMQNPRHLVRRRGQEARLRCSPMKGHSHVYWYRQLPEEGLKFMVYLQKENIIDESGMPKERFSAEFPKEGPSILRIQQVVRGDSAAYFCASSSIRLGEGSRSYEQYFGPGTRLTVT.